This record looks at one T cell receptor (beta chain) sequence and its context. The data belong to a study of blood T cell repertoires in COVID-19. Study background: Some COVID-19 samples were acute and others convalescent; all came from the United States, Italy and Spain. T cells, B-cell-depleted T cells, or PBMCs provided the cDNA or gDNA that served as material.

As handled by the study authors: Researchers report that nucleated cell counts were estimated from reference gene primer amplification. Sequencing was performed with immunoSEQ multiplex PCR; in TCRdb, only in-frame clones are kept and a portion is missing. Clone size and V and J calls were adopted from that table, with D and trimming inferred from the DNA. Of over 130,000 clones in the sample, 65% to 85% were seen once. CDR1 and CDR2 from the germline V gene are MGHDK and SYGVNS. The CDR3 is 15 amino acids. Trimming removed 0 bases at V and 1 base at J, with 9 bases between. Sequenced material: peripheral blood. This receptor was identified in a human donor in a cohort sampled during active COVID-19. The J gene is TRBJ2-5, the V gene TRBV25-1; D not resolved. In DNA, the CDR3 is TGTGCCAGCAGTGAATACGACAACCTCCAAGAGACCCAGTACTTC. Translation gives CASSEYDNLQETQYF.